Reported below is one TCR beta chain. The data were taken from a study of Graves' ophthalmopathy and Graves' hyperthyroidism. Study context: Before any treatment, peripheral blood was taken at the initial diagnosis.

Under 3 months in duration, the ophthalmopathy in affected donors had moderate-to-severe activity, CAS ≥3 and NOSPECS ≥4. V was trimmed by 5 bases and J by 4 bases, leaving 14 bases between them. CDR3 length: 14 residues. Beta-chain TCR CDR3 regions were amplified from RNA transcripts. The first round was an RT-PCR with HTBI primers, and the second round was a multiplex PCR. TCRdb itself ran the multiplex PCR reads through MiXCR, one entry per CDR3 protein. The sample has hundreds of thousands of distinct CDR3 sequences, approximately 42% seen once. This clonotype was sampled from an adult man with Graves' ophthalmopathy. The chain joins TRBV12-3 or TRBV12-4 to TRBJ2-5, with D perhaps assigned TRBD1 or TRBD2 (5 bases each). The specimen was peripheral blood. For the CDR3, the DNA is TGTGCCAGCAGTCCCCAGTGGGGACGAGAGACCCAGTACTTC. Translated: CASSPQWGRETQYF.